This T cell receptor beta chain was documented in a study of T cells in localized non-small cell lung cancer. Regarding the study as a whole: Adjacent lung was found to contain a median approximately 52 of the top 100 tumor clones. Heterogeneity stays possible, as sequencing covered only one tumor region. There was an association of higher blood T cell density with longer overall survival.

The table came from immunoSEQ multiplex PCR; TCRdb's copy has only in-frame clones and leaves some out. The sample includes around 140,000 clones, more than 80% of them seen just once. With respect to this clone: Its antigen is not identified.

The CDR3 is 16 amino acids. The germline V gene has CDR1 ENHRY and CDR2 SYGVKD. The ends lost 0 bases at V and 6 bases at J; junction bases unmatched: 11. V usage is TRBV10-3 and J usage is TRBJ2-7, with 7 nucleotides matching TRBD2. The sequencing used peripheral blood, collected before any cancer treatment. The source of this sequence is a female donor of 60 years or more with stage I lung adenocarcinoma. CDR3 sequence reads: CAISESGGGSLFEQYF. In nucleotides, the CDR3 is TGTGCCATCAGTGAGTCGGGCGGCGGGAGTTTATTCGAGCAGTACTTC.